A single sample is the source of the 16 T cell receptor beta chains below, sequenced in a study of T-cell reconstitution after alpha-beta-depleted transplantation in children. Unique molecular identifiers were built into the TCRbeta library. Each CDR3 protein is one row after TCRdb ran MiXCR on the PCR reads. The sample contains 490,000 or so distinct CDR3 sequences, about 11% of which appear only once. Sequencing used PBMCs, obtained before TCRalphabeta/CD19-depleted stem cell transplant. These receptors all stem from a child aged 2 to 9 with inherited bone marrow failure, due to receive a stem cell transplant.

This clonotype was observed at least ten times. The genes are TRBV20-1 and TRBJ1-4; D gene unclear. Looked up from germline, CDR1 is DFQATT and CDR2 is SNEGSKA (reference sequence). The CDR3 covers 15 residues. The V end lost 0 bases, the J end lost 14 bases, and 22 bases lay between the germline ends. CDR3 sequence reads: CSARDPSESPLSLFF. The CDR3 coding sequence is TGCAGTGCTAGAGATCCTAGCGAGAGTCCCTTAAGTCTGTTTTTT.

This clonotype was seen many times. Here the CDR3 reads CASNLAGGRNEQFF. The CDR3 DNA reads as TGTGCCAGCAACCTAGCGGGAGGCCGCAATGAGCAGTTCTTC. The chain recombines TRBV7-9 with TRBJ2-1; TRBD2 aligns across 11 bases. Germline CDR1 and CDR2: SEHNR and FQNEAQ (reference sequence). Unmatched junction bases numbered 5, after V lost 7 bases and J lost 6 bases. The CDR3 consists of 14 residues.

Ten or more counts support this clonotype. The V call is TRBV13, the J call TRBJ1-1; 9 nucleotides agree with TRBD1. V was pared by 5 bases and J by 12 bases, with 10 bases of the junction left unmatched. Germline loops: CDR1 PRHDT, CDR2 FYEKMQ (reference sequence). This CDR3 spans 13 amino acids. CDR3 protein: CASSPPGQGDTFF. The CDR3 nucleotides are TGTGCCAGCAGCCCTCCGGGACAGGGAGATACTTTCTTT.

V is TRBV6-1 and J is TRBJ2-1; 9 bases are a match to TRBD2. This CDR3 is built from 15 residues. V was clipped by 6 bases and J by 7 bases; unmatched bases: 10. The germline CDR1 and CDR2 sequences are MNHNS and SASEGT. The CDR3 DNA is TGTGCCAGCAGGAAGACTAGCGGTTTGGGGAATGAGCAGTTCTTC. It encodes CASRKTSGLGNEQFF.

Ten or more counts support this clonotype. The chain carries TRBV6-5 and TRBJ2-5; 8 bases match TRBD2. The CDR3 covers 15 residues. V lost 4 bases, J lost 5 bases, and 9 bases stayed unmatched. Germline assignment: CDR1 MNHEY and CDR2 SVGAGI. CDR3 region: CASSSVREGGETQYF. CDR3 DNA sequence: TGTGCCAGCAGTTCCGTTCGGGAGGGAGGCGAGACCCAGTACTTC.

This clonotype has a count of ten or more. This chain links TRBV5-1 with TRBJ2-5; D is perhaps TRBD1 (6 bases). This CDR3 is built from 14 residues. V lost 4 bases, J lost 3 bases, and 13 bases lay in between. Germline CDR1 SGHRS, CDR2 YFSETQ. The CDR3 region has the DNA TGCGCCAGCAGCGGGACACGGACCGAAGAGACCCAGTACTTC. Its protein is CASSGTRTEETQYF.

This clonotype was counted ten times or more. This chain links TRBV5-1 with TRBJ2-1, with D possibly being TRBD1 (6 bases). Trimming stripped 0 bases from V and 3 bases from J, with 13 bases between. Germline V gene sequence: CDR1 SGHRS, CDR2 YFSETQ. This CDR3 is 16 amino acids long. CDR3 amino acids: CASSLAAGVVYNEQFF. The CDR3 coding sequence is TGCGCCAGCAGCTTGGCGGCAGGGGTGGTCTACAATGAGCAGTTCTTC.

This clonotype has ten or more counts. The rearrangement uses TRBV7-8 and TRBJ2-5; no clear D. This CDR3 has 13 residues. Trimming pared 3 bases from V and 0 bases from J, leaving 5 bases between. Germline loops: CDR1 SGHVS, CDR2 FQNEAQ. The CDR3 loop reads CASSFYYQETQYF. Written as DNA, the CDR3 is TGTGCCAGCAGCTTCTACTACCAAGAGACCCAGTACTTC.

This clonotype was seen only a few times. The chain joins TRBV4-1 to TRBJ2-7; no firm D call. CDR1 is MGHRA, CDR2 YSYEKL, per germline. This CDR3 region has 17 residues. V shed 0 bases and J shed 6 bases, with 21 bases lying between them. The CDR3 region has the DNA TGCGCCAGCAGCCAAGATCCTGTCGGGTCTTCGTGGGGCGAGCAGTACTTC. It translates to CASSQDPVGSSWGEQYF.

This clonotype has ten or more counts. The chain is built from TRBV29-1 and TRBJ2-5, with D possibly TRBD1 on 6 matching bases. CDR3 length: 12 residues. The V gene's germline CDR1 is SQVTM and CDR2 ANQGSEA. CDR3 loop: CTLTGQGETQYF. In nucleotides, the CDR3 is TGCACCCTTACAGGGCAAGGGGAGACCCAGTACTTC.

This clonotype was recorded many times. The genes are TRBV20-1 and TRBJ2-1; D may correspond to TRBD1 or TRBD2 (5 bases each). Germline V gene data show CDR1 as DFQATT and CDR2 as SNEGSKA (reference sequence). This CDR3 has 15 residues. Trimming cost V 3 bases and J 0 bases, with 12 bases left between them. CDR3 coding DNA: TGCAGTGCTAGTTCGGGACCCCTCTCCTACAATGAGCAGTTCTTC. It codes for CSASSGPLSYNEQFF.

In this sample, this clonotype turned up a few times. The chain employs TRBV28 and TRBJ2-5, with 7 positions matching TRBD2. The CDR3 is 15 residues long. Trimming cost V 3 bases and J 5 bases; bases outside gene matches: 9. Germline V gene sequence: CDR1 MDHEN, CDR2 SYDVKM. CDR3 DNA: TGTGCCAGCAGTTTGGTCCTAGCGGACGGGGAGACCCAGTACTTC. Protein sequence: CASSLVLADGETQYF.

Turning to this clonotype: A read error may explain this, as a much larger clone is one base away. This chain links TRBV20-1 with TRBJ2-7, with 8 bases fitting TRBD2. The CDR3 covers 15 residues. Losses at the gene ends were 3 bases for V and 4 bases for J; bases not matched to a gene: 11. The germline V gene has CDR1 DFQATT and CDR2 SNEGSKA (reference sequence). The chain's CDR3 is CSARGRSGSEYEQYV. Written as DNA, the CDR3 is TGCAGTGCTAGGGGGCGAAGCGGGAGTGAATACGAGCAGTACGTC.

This clonotype came up many times. The chain is built from TRBV29-1 and TRBJ2-7; D gene ambiguous. CDR1 SQVTM and CDR2 ANQGSEA come from the germline V gene. The CDR3 has 11 residues. V shed 6 bases and J shed 4 bases, with 10 bases lying between them. This chain's CDR3 is CSVAYRYEQYF. The CDR3 nucleotides are TGCAGCGTGGCCTACCGATACGAGCAGTACTTC.

Turning to this clonotype: Sequence at one end of the junction differs from germline and may be a read error. The V gene is TRBV4-3, the J gene TRBJ2-1; D is ambiguous. The CDR3 loop spans 14 amino acids. Germline lookup yields CDR1 LGHNA and CDR2 YSLEER. CDR3: CASSQEGTYNEHFF. In DNA, the CDR3 is TGCGCCAGCAGCCAAGAGGGCACCTACAATGAGCATTTCTTC.

The table lists this clonotype with many counts. At one end, the junction sequence differs from germline, possibly due to a read error. The rearrangement joins TRBV5-1 to TRBJ2-3; TRBD2 matches 7 bases. CDR1 is SGHRS, CDR2 YFSETQ, per germline. The CDR3 totals 14 residues. The CDR3 DNA follows: TGCTCCAGCATCTTAAAAGCGGGGTCAGATACGCAGTATTTT. It encodes CSSILKAGSDTQYF.